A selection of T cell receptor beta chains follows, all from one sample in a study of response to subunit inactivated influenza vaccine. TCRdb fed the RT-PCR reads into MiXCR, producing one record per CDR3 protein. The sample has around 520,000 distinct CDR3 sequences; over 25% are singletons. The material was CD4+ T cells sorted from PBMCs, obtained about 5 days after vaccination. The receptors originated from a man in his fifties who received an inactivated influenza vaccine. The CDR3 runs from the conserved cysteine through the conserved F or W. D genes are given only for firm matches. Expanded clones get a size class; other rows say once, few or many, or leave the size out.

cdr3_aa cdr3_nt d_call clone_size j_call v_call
CASSLAQGAFNEQFF TGCGCCAGCAGCTTGGCACAGGGGGCATTCAATGAGCAGTTCTTC TRBD1 NA TRBJ2-1 TRBV5-1
CASSRMTNSYYEQYF TGTGCCAGCAGCCGAATGACAAACTCTTACTACGAGCAGTACTTC NA few TRBJ2-7 TRBV3-1
CASHRVPYEQYF TGTGCCAGCCACAGGGTTCCCTACGAGCAGTACTTC NA NA TRBJ2-7 TRBV28
CASSLGLWTSLDTQYF TGTGCCAGCAGCTTAGGCCTGTGGACTAGCTTAGATACGCAGTATTTT TRBD2 many TRBJ2-3 TRBV11-2
CAIRKLAGDTGELFF TGTGCCATCAGAAAACTAGCGGGGGACACCGGGGAGCTGTTTTTT TRBD2 few TRBJ2-2 TRBV10-3
CASNRDYNSPLHF TGTGCCAGCAACCGGGACTATAATTCACCCCTCCACTTT NA NA TRBJ1-6 TRBV10-3
CSVEGGSNEQFF TGCAGCGTTGAAGGAGGGAGCAATGAGCAGTTCTTC NA few TRBJ2-1 TRBV29-1
CSASSSNQPQHF TGCAGTGCTAGTAGTAGCAATCAGCCCCAGCATTTT NA few TRBJ1-5 TRBV20-1
CASSPTVLSYNEQFF TGTGCCAGCAGCCCCACAGTACTCTCCTACAATGAGCAGTTCTTC NA NA TRBJ2-1 TRBV7-2
CASSLNRVNEQFF TGTGCCAGCAGCCTAAACAGGGTCAATGAGCAGTTCTTC NA few TRBJ2-1 TRBV7-9
CASSLTARGYYGYTF TGTGCCAGCAGCTTAACCGCGAGGGGGTACTATGGCTACACCTTC NA few TRBJ1-2 TRBV7-2
CASSLSATNQPQHF TGTGCCAGCAGCTTGTCCGCAACTAATCAGCCCCAGCATTTT NA few TRBJ1-5 TRBV5-6
CASSLTFSGGNTDTQYF TGTGCCAGCAGCTTAACCTTTAGCGGGGGTAACACAGATACGCAGTATTTT TRBD2 NA TRBJ2-3 TRBV7-2
CSALAGGKQFF TGCAGTGCCTTAGCGGGAGGGAAGCAGTTCTTC TRBD2 NA TRBJ2-1 TRBV20-1
CASGGQVLSNTEAFF TGTGCCAGCGGGGGACAGGTGTTATCGAACACTGAAGCTTTCTTT TRBD1 NA TRBJ1-1 TRBV28
CASSPKGDEQFF TGTGCCAGCTCACCTAAGGGCGATGAGCAGTTCTTC NA few TRBJ2-1 TRBV18
CASCSKDRLNEKLFF TGTGCCAGCTGTTCCAAGGACAGACTTAATGAAAAACTGTTTTTT NA NA TRBJ1-4 TRBV7-9
CATSRDGEVVLSGANVLTF TGTGCCACCAGCAGAGATGGCGAAGTAGTTTTATCTGGGGCCAACGTCCTGACTTTC NA many TRBJ2-6 TRBV15
CASSPRTANTGELFF TGTGCCAGCAGCCCCAGGACAGCGAACACCGGGGAGCTGTTTTTT NA many TRBJ2-2 TRBV9
CASRGLAGEFSYEQYF TGTGCCAGCAGGGGACTAGCGGGGGAATTCTCCTACGAGCAGTACTTC TRBD2 NA TRBJ2-7 TRBV6-2/TRBV6-3
CATSKRDGINEKLFF TGTGCCACCAGCAAACGGGACGGAATTAATGAAAAACTGTTTTTT NA NA TRBJ1-4 TRBV15
CASSLFVGGGSPLHF TGTGCCAGCAGTTTATTCGTGGGGGGCGGTTCACCCCTCCACTTT NA NA TRBJ1-6 TRBV12-3/TRBV12-4
CASSLAGTASYEQYF TGTGCCAGCAGTTTAGCCGGGACGGCTTCCTACGAGCAGTACTTC NA few TRBJ2-7 TRBV12-3/TRBV12-4
CSARPGPGELFF TGCAGTGCTAGGCCAGGGCCCGGGGAGCTGTTTTTT NA few TRBJ2-2 TRBV20-1
CASSQDIGTALAFF TGTGCCAGCAGCCAAGATATCGGTACCGCCTTAGCTTTCTTT NA NA TRBJ1-1 TRBV3-1
CASSQDPHSSYEQYF TGTGCCAGCAGCCAAGATCCGCACAGCTCCTACGAGCAGTACTTC NA NA TRBJ2-7 TRBV3-1
CASSLVAGGFTDTQYF TGCGCCAGCAGCTTGGTCGCGGGGGGTTTCACAGATACGCAGTATTTT TRBD2 many TRBJ2-3 TRBV5-1
CASSPRTGNTEAFF TGCGCCAGCAGCCCTCGGACAGGGAACACTGAAGCTTTCTTT TRBD1 many TRBJ1-1 TRBV5-1
CASTKGAEFSGANVLTF TGTGCCAGCACCAAAGGCGCGGAGTTCTCTGGGGCCAACGTCCTGACTTTC NA NA TRBJ2-6 TRBV7-9
CASSFLSRTGNTEAFF TGCGCCAGCAGCTTTCTATCCCGGACGGGGAACACTGAAGCTTTCTTT NA NA TRBJ1-1 TRBV5-1
CASSFFPGLAGEGNNEQFF TGTGCCAGCAGCTTTTTTCCGGGACTAGCGGGAGAGGGTAACAATGAGCAGTTCTTC TRBD2 NA TRBJ2-1 TRBV7-3
CASSLNGRATDTQYF TGTGCCAGCAGCTTGAACGGGAGGGCCACAGATACGCAGTATTTT TRBD2 many TRBJ2-3 TRBV5-6
CASSLDVITDTQYF TGTGCCAGCAGCTTAGATGTTATCACAGATACGCAGTATTTT NA few TRBJ2-3 TRBV7-2
CASSKRDSPLYEQYF TGCGCCAGCAGCAAGCGGGACAGTCCCCTCTACGAGCAGTACTTC NA many TRBJ2-7 TRBV5-1
CASSLNVRYNEQFF TGTGCCAGCAGTTTAAATGTCCGCTACAATGAGCAGTTCTTC NA few TRBJ2-1 TRBV12-3/TRBV12-4
CSASPGQETQYF TGCAGTGCTAGCCCAGGACAAGAGACCCAGTACTTC NA many TRBJ2-5 TRBV20-1
CSVGKTANTEAFF TGCAGCGTGGGGAAGACAGCCAACACTGAAGCTTTCTTT NA NA TRBJ1-1 TRBV29-1
CSAQRASFSYNEQFF TGCAGTGCTCAAAGGGCTAGCTTCTCCTACAATGAGCAGTTCTTC NA few TRBJ2-1 TRBV20-1
CASSFLDRVPITF TGTGCCAGCAGTTTTTTGGACAGGGTCCCAATCACCTTC TRBD1 NA TRBJ1-2 TRBV12-3/TRBV12-4
CASSSTGEVGYTF TGCGCCAGCAGCTCAACCGGGGAAGTTGGCTACACCTTC NA NA TRBJ1-2 TRBV5-1
CASHRFGSQGAFF TGTGCCAGCCACCGGTTCGGTTCCCAGGGAGCTTTCTTT NA few TRBJ1-1 TRBV18
CASRGTGGFNQPQHF TGTGCCAGCAGAGGGACAGGGGGCTTCAATCAGCCCCAGCATTTT TRBD1 few TRBJ1-5 TRBV6-1
CASSLAQGIIQETQYF TGTGCCAGCAGCTTAGCGCAGGGTATCATCCAAGAGACCCAGTACTTC NA many TRBJ2-5 TRBV7-8
CASGLGNIQYF TGTGCTAGTGGACTCGGTAACATTCAGTACTTC NA NA TRBJ2-4 TRBV12-5
CASSQDEASLKYNEQFF TGCGCCAGCAGCCAAGATGAGGCTAGCCTTAAGTACAATGAGCAGTTCTTC NA NA TRBJ2-1 TRBV4-3
CSARHTVEDEQYF TGCAGTGCTAGACACACAGTAGAGGACGAGCAGTACTTC NA NA TRBJ2-7 TRBV20-1
CASSRNARTNTGELFF TGTGCCAGCAGCAGGAACGCACGAACGAACACCGGGGAGCTGTTTTTT NA few TRBJ2-2 TRBV7-6
CASSQTIPGQGLLYF TGCGCCAGCAGCCAGACAATTCCGGGACAGGGGTTGTTGTACTTC TRBD1 NA TRBJ2-7 TRBV4-1
CASSIGSGGQLLHF TGTGCCAGCAGCATTGGGTCGGGGGGTCAACTCCTCCACTTT NA NA TRBJ1-6 TRBV28
CASSAGVGDTQYF TGTGCCAGCAGCGCAGGGGTGGGGGATACGCAGTATTTT NA few TRBJ2-3 TRBV7-7
CASSPGQGATAFF TGTGCCAGCAGCCCCGGACAGGGGGCGACGGCTTTCTTT TRBD1 NA TRBJ1-1 TRBV5-5
CASSQDTGTGGTDTQYF TGTGCCAGCAGCCAAGATACCGGGACAGGGGGCACAGATACGCAGTATTTT TRBD1 few TRBJ2-3 TRBV4-2
CATSEHPGQGEDEQFF TGTGCCACCAGTGAACATCCGGGACAGGGGGAGGATGAGCAGTTCTTC TRBD1 few TRBJ2-1 TRBV24-1
CASSLLGQGLETQYF TGTGCCAGCAGTTTATTGGGACAGGGGTTGGAGACCCAGTACTTC TRBD1 few TRBJ2-5 TRBV28